The rows below give T cell receptor beta chains drawn from one sample of a study of tumor and adjacent non-tumor tissue in lung cancer. TCRdb recomputed calls from the multiplex PCR reads with MiXCR, one row per CDR3 protein. The table shows some 80,000 distinct CDR3 sequences, with 76% occurring only once. Sequenced sample: distant non-tumor lung tissue. Receptors were obtained from a man between 65 and 79 years old with non-small cell lung cancer. Each CDR3 is given with its conserved first and last residue. The order of the fields is CDR3 protein, CDR3 DNA, D gene, J gene, clone size, V gene. The D gene is left open where the match is weak. Size is stated for part of the rows, as once, few or many counts, or as a class when the clone is expanded.

CDR3: CTSRYRAGTEAFF
DNA: TGCACCAGCCGTTATAGGGCGGGCACTGAAGCTTTCTTT
D: .
J: TRBJ1-1
size: .
V: TRBV10-2

CDR3: CASSPGGTISSYNEQFF
DNA: TGTGCCAGCAGCCCGGGGGGAACGATCAGCTCCTACAATGAGCAGTTCTTC
D: TRBD2
J: TRBJ2-1
size: many
V: TRBV5-5

CDR3: CDSSLTAVTKYF
DNA: TGTGACAGCAGCTTAACAGCGGTTACGAAGTATTTT
D: .
J: TRBJ2-3
size: .
V: TRBV11-3

CDR3: CASGESDRRNQPQHF
DNA: TGCGCAAGCGGTGAGTCTGACAGGCGGAATCAGCCCCAGCATTTT
D: .
J: TRBJ1-5
size: .
V: TRBV10-2

CDR3: CASSFPGYGYTF
DNA: TGTGCCAGCAGTTTCCCCGGCTATGGTTATACCTTC
D: .
J: TRBJ1-2
size: .
V: TRBV12-3/TRBV12-4

CDR3: CASSRTRGNYEQYF
DNA: TGCGCTAGTTCCCGGACTAGAGGGAACTACGAGCAGTACTTC
D: TRBD2
J: TRBJ2-7
size: .
V: TRBV4-1

CDR3: CSVVPERREAFF
DNA: TGCAGCGTTGTGCCGGAGAGGCGTGAAGCTTTCTTT
D: .
J: TRBJ1-1
size: .
V: TRBV29-1

CDR3: CASSPLRLAEQYF
DNA: TGTGCCAGTAGCCCACTAAGACTAGCGGAGCAATACTTC
D: TRBD2
J: TRBJ2-7
size: .
V: TRBV13

CDR3: CASSPITSGMLGELFF
DNA: TGCGCCAGCAGCCCTATAACTAGCGGGATGCTGGGGGAGCTGTTTTTT
D: TRBD2
J: TRBJ2-2
size: medium-sized
V: TRBV4-3

CDR3: CASRGQQNSPLHF
DNA: TGTGCCAGCAGGGGACAGCAGAATTCACCCCTCCACTTT
D: TRBD1
J: TRBJ1-6
size: .
V: TRBV2

CDR3: CASSLGQGGLNTEVFF
DNA: TGCGCCAGCAGCTTAGGACAGGGTGGTTTGAACACTGAAGTTTTTTTT
D: TRBD1
J: TRBJ1-1
size: .
V: TRBV5-1

CDR3: CSVVPYQSPGGDGYTF
DNA: TGCAGCGTTGTTCCCTATCAATCTCCGGGAGGAGATGGCTACACCTTC
D: .
J: TRBJ1-2
size: .
V: TRBV29-1

CDR3: CVSLKNTEAFF
DNA: TGTGTCAGTTTAAAGAACACTGAAGCTTTCTTT
D: .
J: TRBJ1-1
size: .
V: TRBV12-3/TRBV12-4

CDR3: CASSLAGGSWGTRKQFF
DNA: TGCGCCAGTAGCTTGGCAGGTGGGAGCTGGGGCACAAGGAAGCAGTTCTTC
D: .
J: TRBJ2-1
size: .
V: TRBV5-1

CDR3: CSVEPSGGCEQYF
DNA: TGCAGCGTTGAGCCTAGCGGGGGCTGCGAGCAATACTTC
D: TRBD2
J: TRBJ2-7
size: .
V: TRBV29-1

CDR3: CSARDVEGQGYVFTF
DNA: TGCAGTGCTAGAGATGTGGAGGGACAGGGCTATGTCTTCACCTTC
D: TRBD1
J: TRBJ1-2
size: .
V: TRBV20-1

CDR3: CSASGAMNNEAFF
DNA: TGCAGCGCATCGGGGGCCATGAACAATGAAGCTTTCTTT
D: .
J: TRBJ1-1
size: .
V: TRBV29-1

CDR3: CASNPLSVYDEQFF
DNA: TGTGCCAGCAACCCTCTTTCGGTCTACGATGAGCAGTTCTTC
D: .
J: TRBJ2-1
size: .
V: TRBV11-1

CDR3: CACTTGTGPCKQYF
DNA: TGTGCCTGCACAACCGGGACAGGCCCCTGCAAGCAGTACTTC
D: TRBD1
J: TRBJ2-7
size: .
V: TRBV10-3

CDR3: CASSYLTGQANYGYTF
DNA: TGTGCCAGCAGTTACCTAACGGGACAGGCTAACTATGGCTACACCTTC
D: TRBD1
J: TRBJ1-2
size: many
V: TRBV6-5

CDR3: CANSSRGFPDTQYF
DNA: TGTGCCAACAGCTCACGGGGGTTTCCAGATACGCAGTATTTT
D: .
J: TRBJ2-3
size: few
V: TRBV11-2

CDR3: CASRRVTSDGELFF
DNA: TGTGCCAGCAGACGCGTGACCTCAGATGGGGAGCTGTTTTTT
D: .
J: TRBJ2-2
size: .
V: TRBV6-2/TRBV6-3

CDR3: CVMSGGTGMETQYF
DNA: TGTGTCATGAGTGGTGGGACGGGGATGGAGACCCAGTACTTC
D: .
J: TRBJ2-5
size: once
V: TRBV10-3

CDR3: CASSARAGDSSYNSPLHF
DNA: TGTGCCAGCAGTGCCAGGGCCGGGGATTCGTCCTATAATTCACCCCTCCACTTT
D: .
J: TRBJ1-6
size: few
V: TRBV11-2

CDR3: CASTPGPQECQPQHF
DNA: TGTGCCAGCACTCCGGGGCCCCAAGAGTGTCAGCCCCAGCATTTT
D: .
J: TRBJ1-5
size: .
V: TRBV6-2/TRBV6-3

CDR3: CSVFMPSRSDTQYF
DNA: TGCAGCGTTTTTATGCCTAGCCGCTCAGATACGCAGTATTTT
D: .
J: TRBJ2-3
size: .
V: TRBV29-1

CDR3: CASSLGQGDEKYF
DNA: TGCGCCAGCAGTTTAGGGCAGGGGGACGAGAAGTACTTC
D: TRBD1
J: TRBJ2-7
size: .
V: TRBV6-5

CDR3: CASSRGEPGINEQFF
DNA: TGTGCCAGCAGTCGGGGTGAGCCAGGGATTAATGAGCAGTTCTTC
D: .
J: TRBJ2-1
size: .
V: TRBV6-2/TRBV6-3

CDR3: CSSSNPGLAGGVGEQFF
DNA: TGTAGCAGCAGTAACCCGGGACTAGCGGGAGGCGTAGGTGAGCAGTTCTTC
D: TRBD2
J: TRBJ2-1
size: .
V: TRBV6-6

CDR3: CASSTNPSRATQYF
DNA: TGTGCCAGCAGTACAAACCCAAGCCGGGCGACCCAGTATTTC
D: .
J: TRBJ2-5
size: once
V: TRBV6-2/TRBV6-3

CDR3: CASSPIILAGLGADSQYF
DNA: TGTGCCAGCAGTCCGATCATCCTAGCGGGTTTAGGGGCAGATTCACAGTATTTT
D: TRBD2
J: TRBJ2-3
size: .
V: TRBV6-2/TRBV6-3

CDR3: CDSNLIPGDTQYF
DNA: TGCGACAGCAACTTGATCCCGGGGGATACGCAGTATTTT
D: .
J: TRBJ2-3
size: .
V: TRBV5-1

CDR3: CASVAVFRDTQYF
DNA: TGTGCCAGCGTAGCGGTATTTAGGGATACGCAGTATTTT
D: .
J: TRBJ2-3
size: many
V: TRBV6-2/TRBV6-3

CDR3: CASSYSHRPAKYGYAF
DNA: TGTGCCAGCAGTTACTCACACAGACCCGCTAAATATGGCTACGCCTTC
D: .
J: TRBJ1-2
size: .
V: TRBV6-5